These 9 T cell receptor beta chains were all obtained from the same sample, sequenced in a study of human T cells and chemical hapten exposure. Specified time point: pre-sensitization, week 0. The treatment: therapeutic diphenylcyclopropenone sensitization with weekly scalp DPC. TCRdb re-derived calls from the RACE reads in MiXCR, one entry per CDR3 protein. The sample yields under 200,000 distinct CDR3 sequences, almost 30% seen once. Material: whole blood, obtained in connection with sensitization to the hapten diphenylcyclopropenone (DPC). The receptors were gathered from a young woman with alopecia areata. Some clones in this sample may be carry-over from other donors' samples.

Turning to this clonotype: An end of the junction does not agree with germline; a read error may underlie this. The V and J genes are TRBV25-1 and TRBJ1-4; perhaps TRBD1 as D (6 bases). This CDR3 contains 16 residues. Germline loops: CDR1 MGHDK, CDR2 SYGVNS. CDR3 nucleotide sequence: TGTGTCAGCAGTTTACGGAACGGCCGAAGGGGGGAAAAACTGTTTTTT. Its protein product is CVSSLRNGRRGEKLFF.

This clonotype showed up just a few times. V and J are TRBV20-1 and TRBJ2-3; D remains ambiguous. Germline CDR1 is DFQATT and CDR2 is SNEGSKA (reference sequence). The CDR3 consists of 11 residues. Trimming shortened V by 7 bases and J by 2 bases, and 7 bases separated the two germline ends. CDR3 coding DNA: TGCAGTGGGGAACTCACAGATACGCAGTATTTT. Translated: CSGELTDTQYF.

This clonotype was counted between two and nine times. The chain recombines TRBV20-1 with TRBJ2-3; D unclear. From germline, CDR1 is DFQATT and CDR2 SNEGSKA (reference sequence). The CDR3 has 12 residues. The germline V and J ends were trimmed by 3 bases and 0 bases, with 4 bases remaining between them. This CDR3 reads CSARGSTDTQYF. CDR3 DNA sequence: TGCAGTGCTAGGGGGAGCACAGATACGCAGTATTTT.

The rearrangement joins TRBV28 to TRBJ1-1, with D uncertain. V shed 3 bases and J shed 6 bases, with 14 bases lying between them. The germline V gene has CDR1 MDHEN and CDR2 SYDVKM. The CDR3 has 14 amino acids. DNA of the CDR3: TGTGCCAGCAGTTTCGGCGTGACAAATGCTGAAGCTTTCTTT. It specifies CASSFGVTNAEAFF.

This clonotype has a handful of counts. The V call is TRBV28, the J call TRBJ1-2; 7 nucleotides match TRBD1. Germline lookup yields CDR1 MDHEN and CDR2 SYDVKM. The CDR3 length is 13 residues. V lost 8 bases to trimming and J lost 5 bases; unmatched junction nucleotides: 8. The CDR3, as DNA: TGTGCCAGCCGGTCGGGGACAGTTTATGGCTACACCTTC. Translated, it gives CASRSGTVYGYTF.

The CDR3 reads CASSETGRGYTF. DNA for the CDR3: TGTGCCAGCAGTGAAACAGGGAGGGGCTACACCTTC. The V call is TRBV2, the J call TRBJ1-2, with D perhaps TRBD1 (6 bases). The CDR3 totals 12 residues. V gave up 2 bases and J gave up 8 bases, with 9 bases separating them. Looked up from germline, CDR1 is SNHLY and CDR2 is FYNNEI.

In its sample, this clonotype was seen a few times. This chain joins TRBV28 and TRBJ1-2; D not certain. This CDR3 contains 14 residues. The V gene lost 2 bases and the J gene lost 0 bases, with 7 bases spanning the gap. The germline gives CDR1 MDHEN, CDR2 SYDVKM. The CDR3 DNA is TGTGCCAGCAGTTTAGCCGGAACTAACTATGGCTACACCTTC. The encoded protein is CASSLAGTNYGYTF.

This clonotype has just a few counts. The V call is TRBV9, the J call TRBJ2-1, with D unclear. Germline loops: CDR1 SGDLS, CDR2 YYNGEE. Trimming took 3 bases from V and 5 from J, leaving 18 bases between them. This CDR3 comprises 16 residues. The CDR3 region has the DNA TGTGCCAGCAGCGCTGGAACATACCTCCAACACAATGAGCAGTTCTTC. Amino acids: CASSAGTYLQHNEQFF.

V gene TRBV28 combines with J gene TRBJ2-5; 9 bases align to TRBD2. The ends lost 6 bases at V and 9 bases at J; junction bases unmatched: 14. CDR3 length equals 15 residues. Germline V gene data show CDR1 as MDHEN and CDR2 as SYDVKM. The CDR3 coding sequence is TGTGCCAGCAGAAAACTAGCGGGCGGGGACGTGGCCCAGTACTTC. Residues: CASRKLAGGDVAQYF.